A selection of T cell receptor beta chains follows, all from one sample in a study of blood T cell repertoires in COVID-19. Produced via immunoSEQ multiplex PCR; TCRdb's table is partial and in-frame only. The sample consists of about 280,000 clones, roughly 80% of them appearing once. The sample was PBMCs or T cells enriched from blood (not recorded which). Every receptor here comes from a man aged 35-49 years who had been exposed to COVID-19. CDR3s include the opening cysteine and the closing phenylalanine or tryptophan. Fields, in order: J gene, V gene, clone size, D gene, CDR3 protein, CDR3 DNA. The D gene is left open where the match is weak. A clone size is listed for some rows: how often the clone was seen (once, few, many), or a class if it is expanded.

>TRBJ2-3|TRBV5-1|.|TRBD1
CASSLRGTAAGDTQYF
TGCGCCAGCAGCTTGAGAGGGACAGCCGCTGGAGATACGCAGTATTTT
>TRBJ2-2|TRBV6-5|.|TRBD2
CASSLTRLAGGELFF
TGTGCCAGCAGTTTAACCCGACTAGCTGGCGGGGAGCTGTTTTTT
>TRBJ2-7|TRBV6-1|.|TRBD2
CASSGRDWGGSYEQYF
TGTGCCAGCAGTGGAAGAGACTGGGGGGGCTCCTACGAGCAGTACTTC
>TRBJ1-2|TRBV5-6|few|.
CASSLGRTYGYTF
TGTGCCAGCAGCTTGGGGAGGACCTATGGCTACACCTTC
>TRBJ1-2|TRBV24-1|.|.
CAIWSPIHYGYTF
TGTGCCATCTGGTCCCCTATTCACTATGGCTACACCTTC
>TRBJ2-3|TRBV5-1|.|.
CASKDEGFTDTQYF
TGCGCCAGCAAAGACGAGGGATTCACAGATACGCAGTATTTT
>TRBJ2-3|TRBV13|.|.
CASSLRAGQLTDTQYF
TGTGCCAGCAGCTTAAGGGCGGGGCAACTCACAGATACGCAGTATTTT
>TRBJ1-5|TRBV19|.|.
CASSAGGARQPQHF
TGTGCCAGTAGTGCTGGGGGGGCGCGTCAACCCCAGCATTTT
>TRBJ2-2|TRBV5-6|.|.
CASSGRVVWGAGELFF
TGTGCCAGCAGCGGGAGAGTTGTGTGGGGGGCCGGGGAGCTGTTTTTT
>TRBJ2-5|TRBV24-1|.|.
CATSRGPETQYF
TGTGCCACCAGTCGGGGTCCGGAGACCCAGTACTTC
>TRBJ1-4|TRBV19|.|TRBD1
CASSISRDRGGKLFF
TGTGCCAGTAGTATAAGCCGGGACAGGGGAGGAAAACTGTTTTTT
>TRBJ2-2|TRBV9|.|TRBD2
CASSVAQGLAGVGTGELFF
TGTGCCAGCAGCGTAGCCCAGGGACTAGCGGGAGTTGGCACCGGGGAGCTGTTTTTT
>TRBJ2-2|TRBV30|.|.
CAWSVTMNTGELFF
TGTGCCTGGAGTGTAACAATGAACACCGGGGAGCTGTTTTTT
>TRBJ2-7|TRBV10-3|.|TRBD1
CAISEGQALRPGLSYEQYF
TGTGCCATCAGTGAGGGACAGGCCCTTAGGCCCGGGTTGTCCTACGAGCAGTACTTC
>TRBJ2-7|TRBV5-1|.|.
CASSSGTGSYEQYF
TGCGCCAGCAGCTCCGGGACTGGGTCCTACGAGCAGTACTTC
>TRBJ1-1|TRBV30|.|TRBD1
CAWSLGQGARKEAFF
TGTGCCTGGAGTCTTGGACAGGGGGCACGGAAGGAAGCTTTCTTT
>TRBJ2-7|TRBV27|few|TRBD2
CASSGRLAGTSEQYF
TGTGCCAGCAGTGGCAGACTAGCGGGAACCTCCGAGCAGTACTTC
>TRBJ2-2|TRBV7-9|few|TRBD1
CASSLSATGGTGELFF
TGTGCCAGCAGCTTATCAGCGACAGGGGGCACCGGGGAGCTGTTTTTT
>TRBJ2-3|TRBV29-1|.|.
CSVATVTDTQYF
TGCAGCGTCGCGACAGTTACAGATACGCAGTATTTT
>TRBJ1-1|TRBV7-8|.|TRBD1
CASSLGGTGTEAFF
TGTGCCAGCAGCTTAGGAGGGACAGGGACTGAAGCTTTCTTT
>TRBJ1-2|TRBV9|once|TRBD1
CASTPRTPGQVSYTF
TGTGCCAGCACCCCACGTACCCCGGGACAGGTTTCGTACACCTTC
>TRBJ2-6|TRBV29-1|.|.
CSVAGRLGANVLTF
TGCAGCGTCGCGGGGCGCCTTGGGGCCAACGTCCTGACTTTC
>TRBJ2-2|TRBV11-3|few|TRBD2
CASSPLTSVNTGELFF
TGTGCCAGCAGCCCCCTTACTAGCGTGAACACCGGGGAGCTGTTTTTT
>TRBJ2-2|TRBV24-1|.|TRBD1
CATSDPRTGRPGELFF
TGTGCCACCAGTGATCCCCGGACAGGGCGCCCCGGGGAGCTGTTTTTT
>TRBJ1-5|TRBV19|.|.
CASGRQVNQPQHF
TGTGCCAGTGGGAGACAGGTCAATCAGCCCCAGCATTTT
>TRBJ1-1|TRBV5-1|once|TRBD1
CASSSLVGQGANTEAFF
TGCGCCAGCAGCTCCCTTGTGGGACAGGGTGCGAACACTGAAGCTTTCTTT
>TRBJ1-1|TRBV5-1|.|TRBD1
CASSFESGGRTEAFF
TGCGCCAGCAGCTTTGAGTCAGGGGGCAGGACTGAAGCTTTCTTT
>TRBJ2-1|TRBV5-1|few|.
CASSRVGSADSEQFF
TGCGCCAGCAGCCGCGTCGGGTCGGCGGATAGTGAGCAGTTCTTC
>TRBJ1-3|TRBV3-1/TRBV3-2|once|TRBD1
CASSQMTGGGNTIYF
TGTGCCAGCAGCCAAATGACAGGGGGTGGAAACACCATATATTTT
>TRBJ1-3|TRBV9|.|.
CASSPRPNSGNTIYF
TGTGCCAGCAGCCCGCGGCCCAACTCGGGAAACACCATATATTTT
>TRBJ2-1|TRBV4-1|.|.
CASSQPTGTRYNEQFF
TGCGCCAGCAGCCAACCCACAGGGACACGCTACAATGAGCAGTTCTTC
>TRBJ1-1|TRBV5-4|few|TRBD1
CASTQKTGVKAEAFF
TGTGCCAGCACCCAAAAAACAGGGGTAAAGGCTGAAGCTTTCTTT
>TRBJ2-7|TRBV27|.|TRBD1
CASSHGTGPYEQYF
TGTGCCAGCAGTCATGGGACAGGGCCCTACGAGCAGTACTTC
>TRBJ2-4|TRBV19|.|.
CASSIADWKNIQYF
TGTGCCAGTAGTATCGCCGACTGGAAGAACATTCAGTACTTC
>TRBJ2-2|TRBV24-1|few|TRBD2
CATSPGLPTGELFF
TGTGCCACCAGTCCGGGACTACCCACCGGGGAGCTGTTTTTT
>TRBJ2-5|TRBV14|.|.
CASSPPPIAEQETQYF
TGTGCCAGCAGCCCGCCCCCTATAGCGGAGCAAGAGACCCAGTACTTC
>TRBJ1-2|TRBV13|.|TRBD1
CASSPDRGGYGYTF
TGTGCCAGCAGTCCAGACAGGGGTGGGTATGGCTACACCTTC
>TRBJ2-5|TRBV30|few|TRBD2
CAWSVGLAGGETQYF
TGTGCCTGGAGTGTAGGCCTAGCGGGAGGAGAGACCCAGTACTTC
>TRBJ2-3|TRBV5-4|.|TRBD1
CASSRRQGAITDTQYF
TGTGCCAGCAGCCGTCGACAGGGGGCGATCACAGATACGCAGTATTTT